This TCR beta chain comes out of a study of T-cell reconstitution after alpha-beta-depleted transplantation in children. The TCRbeta library was prepared with unique molecular identifiers. Via MiXCR, TCRdb re-called the PCR reads, giving one row per CDR3 protein. The top ten hold around 10% of the sample, which has approximately 270,000 distinct CDR3 sequences, 9.5% to 10% seen once. The V end lost 4 bases, the J end lost 4 bases, and 16 bases lay between the germline ends. The CDR3 runs 14 residues. Germline V gene data show CDR1 as DFQATT and CDR2 as SNEGSKA (reference sequence). This chain uses TRBV20-1 with TRBJ1-2; possibly TRBD1 for D (6 bases). This sample comprised PBMCs from the stem cell graft donor, obtained from the stem cell graft. This TCR was sampled from a human donor who donated a stem cell graft to a child with SCID. DNA for the CDR3: TGCAGTGCTATGCCCCAGGGGTTCGGCTATGGCTACACCTTC. Its protein is CSAMPQGFGYGYTF.